These T cell receptor beta chains were read from a single sample in a study of blood T cells in healthy people across ages. Via MiXCR, TCRdb re-called the 5' RACE reads, giving one row per CDR3 protein. The sample gives about 1.8 million distinct CDR3 sequences, roughly 50% of which show up once; roughly 2.1% is in the top ten. Sequencing used blood. These receptors all come from a woman aged 40 to 55 in good health. The CDR3 runs from the conserved cysteine through the conserved F or W. D genes are given only for firm matches. Only part of the rows carry a size: once, few, many, or a class if the clone is expanded.

v_gene: TRBV15
j_gene: TRBJ2-1
d_gene: -
abundance: -
CDR3nt: TGTGCCACCAGCAGAGATGGGGGGTCCCTGAACCATCTAGCCTACAATGAGCAGTTCTTC
CDR3aa: CATSRDGGSLNHLAYNEQFF

v_gene: TRBV11-2
j_gene: TRBJ2-7
d_gene: -
abundance: -
CDR3nt: TGTGCCAGCAGCTTTGGGACACTTCCCTCCTACGAGCAGTACTTC
CDR3aa: CASSFGTLPSYEQYF

v_gene: TRBV6-2/TRBV6-3
j_gene: TRBJ2-7
d_gene: -
abundance: -
CDR3nt: TGTGCCAGCAGTTACCGCACGGATCTTCCGTACGAGCAGTACTTC
CDR3aa: CASSYRTDLPYEQYF

v_gene: TRBV5-1
j_gene: TRBJ2-3
d_gene: -
abundance: -
CDR3nt: TGCGCCAGCAGCCCGGGGACAACTCACACAGATACGCAGTATTTT
CDR3aa: CASSPGTTHTDTQYF

v_gene: TRBV5-1
j_gene: TRBJ2-5
d_gene: -
abundance: -
CDR3nt: TGCGCCAGCAGCTCGAACCCTGGAACAGGACAAGAGACCCAGTACTTC
CDR3aa: CASSSNPGTGQETQYF

v_gene: TRBV7-9
j_gene: TRBJ2-1
d_gene: TRBD1
abundance: -
CDR3nt: TGTGCCAGCAGCCAATTTGCAGGGACAGGGGAGGGTGAGCAGTTCTTC
CDR3aa: CASSQFAGTGEGEQFF

v_gene: TRBV5-5
j_gene: TRBJ2-1
d_gene: -
abundance: -
CDR3nt: TGTGCCGCCGCACAGAGTGCCAACAATGAGCAGTTCTTC
CDR3aa: CAAAQSANNEQFF

v_gene: TRBV6-2/TRBV6-3
j_gene: TRBJ2-3
d_gene: -
abundance: few
CDR3nt: TGTGCCAGCAGTCATCGGGACTTCACGGATACGCAGTATTTT
CDR3aa: CASSHRDFTDTQYF

v_gene: TRBV7-6
j_gene: TRBJ2-6
d_gene: -
abundance: -
CDR3nt: TGTGCCAGCAGCTTAAGGAGACAGCCCTCTGGGGCCAACGTCCTGACTTTC
CDR3aa: CASSLRRQPSGANVLTF

v_gene: TRBV7-2
j_gene: TRBJ2-7
d_gene: -
abundance: -
CDR3nt: TGTGCCAGCAGCCTCCGCCTCGGGTCCCACGAGCAGTACTTC
CDR3aa: CASSLRLGSHEQYF